This T cell receptor (beta chain) appears in the sequencing data of a study of hypomethylating agent response in myelodysplastic syndrome. Background on the study: Mean age was approximately 72 +/- 6.3 years; diploid cytogenetics predominated. Non-responders met neither complete response nor hematologic improvement criteria, which defined response.

The table lists this clone with a few counts. V shed 1 base and J shed 4 bases, with 13 bases lying between them. Germline CDR1 reads SGHAT; CDR2 reads FQNNGV. The CDR3 is made up of 16 amino acids. Per the original methods: VDJdb flagged around 1.6% of 150,000 to 200,000 unique clonotypes as previously reported viral-epitope-specific. Using immunoSEQ multiplex PCR, the repertoire was profiled, and TCRdb retains in-frame clones only, with some absent. Clonal size and the V and J genes are those of that table, whereas D and trimming came from the DNA. The table records some 6,200 clones, approximately 78% of them present only once.

The chain carries TRBV11-2 and TRBJ1-4; D is unclear. The sequence derives from a human donor with myelodysplastic syndrome. The input for sequencing was bone marrow, taken before or after starting hypomethylating agent treatment for myelodysplastic syndrome (not recorded which). CDR3 protein: CASSLGGSGFNEKLFF. CDR3 nucleotides: TGTGCCAGCAGCTTAGGAGGAAGTGGGTTTAATGAAAAACTGTTTTTT. The full variable domain, completed using reference TRBV11-2 and TRBJ1-4, is EAGVAQSPRYKIIEKRQSVAFWCNPISGHATLYWYQQILGQGPKLLIQFQNNGVVDDSQLPKDRFSAERLKGVDSTLKIQPAKLEDSAVYLCASSLGGSGFNEKLFFGSGTQLSVL.